The text below deals with one TCR beta chain. This receptor's antigen is unknown. No much larger clone is present one base from it, and per-base qualities are unavailable. This entry comes from a study of relationships among human T cell subsets (dated 2010 in TCRdb). Notes on the research overall: Sequencing was performed on eight distinct blood T cell populations: pan T, CD8 cytotoxic, regulatory, Th1, Th2, naive plus transitional, activated and memory cells.

Findings and caveats that apply to the study as a whole: Across the seven subsets, no statistically significant differences turned up in V, D and J usage, CDR3 length, or N-nucleotide additions. A CD4+CD8+ double-positive population could not be ruled out by the bead-based sorting. The substantial sharing of CDR3s among Th1, Th2 and regulatory T cells was interpreted as suggesting that cell fate choices are stochastic. Over 55% of CD8+ cytotoxic sequences were found to belong to clones with over 100 reads, whereas few such clones were observed in the regulatory and Th2 subsets. T cell counts went unrecorded for two pan T samples, which were processed alongside pan B cells.

Miltenyi superparamagnetic beads coated with subset-specific monoclonal antibodies were used to isolate the T cell subsets. Every T cell population came from peripheral blood. Whole blood was subjected to Ficoll separation to obtain mononuclear cells, from which monocytes were subsequently depleted using anti-CD14 microbeads. The isolated cell populations were resuspended in RNAprotect reagent immediately. The pan T sample consisted of CD3+ T cells in general. The CDR3 contains 15 residues, cysteine and phenylalanine counted. Only the CDR3 portion is preserved as DNA: 45 bases, with reading frame beginning at the first base. V drops 7 bases and J drops 5 bases, leaving 17 bases in between. Libraries were constructed by multiplex PCR. Sequenced on a 454 GS FLX. TCR alpha and beta CDR3 regions were amplified from mRNA by semiquantitative ARM-PCR. In ARM-PCR, tagged nested gene-specific primers were used first, and exponential amplification was then carried out by communal superprimers. Before the first-round PCR products went through the second amplification round, exonuclease was used to remove the nested primers. The amplicons were sequenced on the 454 platform, which can rapidly sequence millions of DNA fragments without cloning bias. A read was counted as effective if the read could be mapped to both V and J germline segments. Concerning the study's data processing: IRmap was used to assign reads to germline V, D and J segments, relying on pyromap, a Smith-Waterman modification adapted to 454 sequencing errors. D-beta assignments were filtered using cutoffs set at the 99th percentile of alignment scores from simulated random sequences. The CDR3 was taken to be the amino acids lying between the conserved V-segment Y[YFLI]C motif and the J-segment [FW]GXGT motif. A compound Poisson process model, previously applied to large-scale EST data, was used to estimate repertoire diversity. A procedure for detecting cross-contamination was used to argue that sample contamination was not the source of the shared CDR3s. TCRdb took the public reads, trimmed them with fastp at Q25, ran MiXCR for clone calling and kept in-frame beta chains. Rows with a matching CDR3 protein are joined into one entry that keeps the most common DNA and genes. The V and J calls come from TCRdb's annotation, not from the publication. The sample has 5,000 or so distinct CDR3 sequences on record, 78% of them singletons. The top ten constitute approximately 30% of the sample.

Material for sequencing was total T cells sorted from blood. The cell subset or site label on this specimen signifies: CD3+ T cells in general. The TCR sequence derives from a man in his forties in good health. The sequence is built from TRBV12-3 or TRBV12-4 and TRBJ2-2; the best D guess is TRBD2, with 6 bases matching. The CDR3 reads as follows: CASKPGLALTGELFF. At the DNA level, the sequence is TGTGCCAGCAAACCCGGTCTAGCGTTAACCGGGGAGCTGTTTTTT.